The rows below give T cell receptor beta chains drawn from one sample of a study of blood T cell repertoires in COVID-19. The table came from immunoSEQ multiplex PCR; TCRdb's copy has only in-frame clones and leaves some out. This table holds 120,000 or so clones, approximately 80% found once. The sequenced material came from peripheral blood. These receptors were obtained from a woman between 45 and 60 years old with acute or convalescent COVID-19. CDR3s leave out the opening cysteine and the closing phenylalanine or tryptophan. Size values are once, few and many counts, or a class for expanded clones, and some rows have none.

j_call: TRBJ2-1; clone_size: .; v_call: TRBV15; cdr3_aa: ATSRGTSGAYNEQF
j_call: TRBJ1-2; clone_size: .; v_call: TRBV6-5; cdr3_aa: ASSQQGGAGYT
j_call: TRBJ1-2; clone_size: .; v_call: TRBV12-3/TRBV12-4; cdr3_aa: ASSQDRGHGYT
j_call: TRBJ1-1; clone_size: .; v_call: TRBV12-3/TRBV12-4; cdr3_aa: ASRGDSTEAF
j_call: TRBJ1-1; clone_size: few; v_call: TRBV30; cdr3_aa: AWSVGAGTGDEAF
j_call: TRBJ2-5; clone_size: .; v_call: TRBV2; cdr3_aa: ASTFSAQETQY
j_call: TRBJ2-2; clone_size: .; v_call: TRBV24-1; cdr3_aa: ATSDPRSSTGELF
j_call: TRBJ2-2; clone_size: .; v_call: TRBV9; cdr3_aa: ASSVGGTGELF
j_call: TRBJ1-1; clone_size: few; v_call: TRBV5-6; cdr3_aa: ASSPTWGPEAF
j_call: TRBJ2-7; clone_size: .; v_call: TRBV28; cdr3_aa: ASSPGTGVLGEQY
j_call: TRBJ2-1; clone_size: .; v_call: TRBV2; cdr3_aa: ASSAPGYNEQF
j_call: TRBJ1-6; clone_size: .; v_call: TRBV19; cdr3_aa: ASSIQGQVSPLH
j_call: TRBJ2-7; clone_size: .; v_call: TRBV10-1; cdr3_aa: ASSESGQGDYEQY
j_call: TRBJ1-1; clone_size: .; v_call: TRBV25-1; cdr3_aa: ASSMTGGTEAF
j_call: TRBJ1-2; clone_size: .; v_call: TRBV5-1; cdr3_aa: ASSFESPNYGYT
j_call: TRBJ2-1; clone_size: few; v_call: TRBV14; cdr3_aa: ASSPSTGGRGSDEQF
j_call: TRBJ1-6; clone_size: .; v_call: TRBV6-6; cdr3_aa: ASSDTRGVRSPLH
j_call: TRBJ2-3; clone_size: few; v_call: TRBV5-1; cdr3_aa: ASSSASGGTDTQY
j_call: TRBJ2-1; clone_size: .; v_call: TRBV4-2; cdr3_aa: ASSQVTGPYNEQF
j_call: TRBJ2-7; clone_size: .; v_call: TRBV21-1; cdr3_aa: ASSRTSGSYEQY
j_call: TRBJ1-3; clone_size: .; v_call: TRBV6-5; cdr3_aa: ASGRTNTIY
j_call: TRBJ1-5; clone_size: .; v_call: TRBV6-1; cdr3_aa: ASSEGGRGQNQPQH
j_call: TRBJ1-1; clone_size: .; v_call: TRBV7-2; cdr3_aa: ASSQDSMMNTEAF
j_call: TRBJ2-5; clone_size: few; v_call: TRBV29-1; cdr3_aa: SVEGGRETQY